This T cell receptor (beta chain) comes out of a study of radiotherapy plus CTLA-4 blockade in lung cancer. Overall study findings and caveats: Among blood TCR repertoires after radiotherapy plus ipilimumab, tumor-derived clones expanded.

Profiled with immunoSEQ multiplex PCR; TCRdb holds only in-frame clones, not every one. The data show about 91,000 clones, around 72% seen once. V lost 4 bases, J lost 1 base, and 8 bases lay in between. This CDR3 is 15 amino acids long. Germline V lookup: CDR1 MNHNS, CDR2 SASEGT. In its sample, this clone was seen many times. Antigen specificity is unknown. The TCR originated in a human donor with non-small cell lung cancer that progressed on radiotherapy plus ipilimumab. The V gene is TRBV6-1, the J gene TRBJ1-6; no clear D gene. The sample in question was peripheral blood, obtained from a patient treated with radiotherapy plus ipilimumab. The CDR3 sequence: CASSVGESYNSPLHF. In DNA, the CDR3 is TGTGCCAGCAGTGTGGGAGAATCCTATAATTCACCCCTCCACTTT.